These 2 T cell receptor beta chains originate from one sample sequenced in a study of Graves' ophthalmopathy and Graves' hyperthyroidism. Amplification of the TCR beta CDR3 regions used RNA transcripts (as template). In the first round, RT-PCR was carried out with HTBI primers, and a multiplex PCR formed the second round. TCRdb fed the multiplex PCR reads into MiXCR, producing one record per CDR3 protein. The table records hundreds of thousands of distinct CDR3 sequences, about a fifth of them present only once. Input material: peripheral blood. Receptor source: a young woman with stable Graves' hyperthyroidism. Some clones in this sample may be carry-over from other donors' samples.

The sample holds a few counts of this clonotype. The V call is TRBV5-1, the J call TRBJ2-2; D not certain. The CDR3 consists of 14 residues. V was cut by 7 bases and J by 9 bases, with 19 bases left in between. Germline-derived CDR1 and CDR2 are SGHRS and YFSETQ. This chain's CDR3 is CASSYNSPPRELFF. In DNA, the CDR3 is TGCGCCAGCTCCTATAATTCGCCGCCCAGGGAGCTGTTTTTT.

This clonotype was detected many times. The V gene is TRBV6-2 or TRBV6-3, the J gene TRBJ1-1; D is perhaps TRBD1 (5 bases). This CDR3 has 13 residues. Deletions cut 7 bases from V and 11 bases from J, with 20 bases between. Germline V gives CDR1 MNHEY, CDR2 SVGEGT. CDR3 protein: CASIPGGHGVAFF. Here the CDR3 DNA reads TGTGCCAGCATTCCAGGAGGACACGGGGTGGCTTTCTTT.